These 11 T cell receptor beta chains were sequenced from one sample in a study of blood T cells in healthy people across ages. A second about 6 to 12 cycle PCR used barcoded and J-beta primers. One entry per CDR3 protein results from TCRdb running MiXCR on the 5' RACE reads. The data hold some 920,000 distinct CDR3 sequences, with 51% observed a single time. The sample comprised blood. The receptors come from a woman aged 55 to 70 in good health.

The chain joins TRBV30 to TRBJ2-7; no clear D gene. Trimming removed 0 bases at V and 3 bases at J, with 9 bases between. Germline V gives CDR1 GTSNPN, CDR2 SVGIG (reference sequence). The CDR3 runs 13 residues. Written as DNA, the CDR3 is TGTGCCTGGAGTGTACTGGCTAGCTACGAGCAGTACTTC. It encodes CAWSVLASYEQYF.

The genes are TRBV28 and TRBJ1-5; a possible D gene is TRBD1 (5 bases). The CDR3 is 13 residues long. Germline CDR1 is MDHEN and CDR2 is SYDVKM. The V gene lost 11 bases and the J gene lost 2 bases, with 13 bases spanning the gap. The DNA for the CDR3 is TGTGCCGAAGGGACGGGGGGCAATCAGCCCCAGCATTTT. It is translated as CAEGTGGNQPQHF.

V usage is TRBV5-1 and J usage is TRBJ2-5; D not certain. Trimming pared 4 bases from V and 11 bases from J, leaving 21 bases between. The germline V gene encodes CDR1 SGHRS and CDR2 YFSETQ. This CDR3 is built from 14 residues. The CDR3 spells CASSTTGSYNEQYF. In DNA, the CDR3 is TGCGCCAGCAGCACCACCGGGTCTTACAATGAGCAGTACTTC. Using reference TRBV5-1 and TRBJ2-5 for the parts outside the CDR3, the full variable domain is KAGVTQTPRYLIKTRGQQVTLSCSPISGHRSVSWYQQTPGQGLQFLFEYFSETQRNKGNFPGRFSGRQFSNSRSEMNVSTLELGDSALYLCASSTTGSYNEQYFGPGTRLLVL.

This clonotype was detected once. The rearrangement uses TRBV27 and TRBJ2-2; D ambiguous. CDR1 is MNHEY and CDR2 is SMNVEV in the germline V gene (reference sequence). The CDR3 has 15 residues. Trimming took off 6 bases at V and 4 bases at J, with 15 bases between the two ends. The CDR3 sequence is CASSPLKWATGELFF. The CDR3, as DNA: TGTGCCAGCAGCCCTCTCAAATGGGCCACCGGGGAGCTGTTTTTT.

The chain combines TRBV4-2 with TRBJ1-6; 11 bases are shared with TRBD1. This CDR3 is built from 17 residues. Looked up from germline, CDR1 is LGHNA and CDR2 is YNFKEQ. The junction had 5 bases not matched to a gene; V was cut back by 0 bases and J by 7 bases. CDR3 amino acids: CASSQEIGQGANSPLHF. The DNA for the CDR3 is TGTGCCAGCAGCCAAGAGATTGGACAGGGGGCAAATTCACCCCTCCACTTT.

This chain connects TRBV20-1 to TRBJ2-7, with D perhaps being TRBD1 or TRBD2 (7 bases each). V was shortened by 5 bases and J by 0 bases, with 14 bases between the two germline ends. In germline, CDR1 is DFQATT, CDR2 SNEGSKA (reference sequence). CDR3 length: 14 amino acids. CDR3 sequence: CSAPPGGGSYEQYF. DNA for the CDR3: TGCAGTGCTCCCCCAGGGGGGGGCTCCTACGAGCAGTACTTC.

This clonotype appeared once. The chain couples TRBV18 to TRBJ1-2; D possibly corresponds to TRBD1 (5 bases). Trimming removed 4 bases from V and 8 bases from J, with 14 bases in between. Germline V lookup: CDR1 KGHSH, CDR2 LQKENI. This CDR3 has 13 amino acids. CDR3 sequence: CASSLQELRGYTF. The CDR3, as DNA: TGTGCCAGCTCACTACAGGAGCTTAGGGGCTACACCTTC.

The V gene is TRBV18, the J gene TRBJ2-5, with TRBD1 matching over 11 bases. The DNA matches TRBJ2-7 better at its end, which makes the J call doubtful. This CDR3 is built from 14 residues. Per the germline V gene, CDR1 is KGHSH and CDR2 is LQKENI. Here the CDR3 DNA reads TGTGCCAGCTCACGTCCCGGGACAGGGGGCGAGCAGTACTTC. Protein sequence: CASSRPGTGGEQYF.

V and J are TRBV3-1 and TRBJ1-2; D is unclear. The CDR3 consists of 13 residues. Germline values: CDR1 LGHDT, CDR2 YNNKEL (reference sequence). Trimming stripped 2 bases from V and 7 bases from J, with 11 bases between. As DNA, the CDR3 is TGTGCCAGCAGCCAACTCCGGGATTCTGGCTACACCTTC. Protein: CASSQLRDSGYTF.

The J gene is TRBJ2-1, the V gene TRBV20-1; possibly TRBD1 or TRBD2 for D (5 bases each). V gave up 5 bases and J gave up 12 bases, with 26 bases separating them. The CDR3 sequence is 15 residues long. The germline V gene has CDR1 DFQATT and CDR2 SNEGSKA (reference sequence). CDR3 sequence (DNA): TGCAGTGCTCCTACTAGACAGACGTTATCAGATACGCAGTTCTTC. It yields the protein CSAPTRQTLSDTQFF.

The chain employs TRBV20-1 and TRBJ2-3, with TRBD1 as a possible D gene (5 bases). CDR3 size: 15 residues. Trimming pared 3 bases from V and 3 bases from J, leaving 16 bases between. From germline, CDR1 is DFQATT and CDR2 SNEGSKA (reference sequence). The CDR3 loop reads CSASEYGPGTDTQYF. The DNA for the CDR3 is TGCAGTGCTAGCGAATACGGCCCAGGGACAGATACGCAGTATTTT.